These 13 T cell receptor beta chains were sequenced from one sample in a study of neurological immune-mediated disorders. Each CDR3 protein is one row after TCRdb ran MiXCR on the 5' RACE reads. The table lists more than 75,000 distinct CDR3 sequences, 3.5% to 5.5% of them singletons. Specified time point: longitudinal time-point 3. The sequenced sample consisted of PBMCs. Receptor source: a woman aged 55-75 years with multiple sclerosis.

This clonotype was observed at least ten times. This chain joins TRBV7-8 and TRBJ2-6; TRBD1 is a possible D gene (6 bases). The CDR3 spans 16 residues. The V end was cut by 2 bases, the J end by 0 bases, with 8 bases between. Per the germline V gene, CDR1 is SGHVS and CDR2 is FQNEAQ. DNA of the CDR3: TGTGCCAGCAGCTTACTACAGGGCTCTGGGGCCAACGTCCTGACTTTC. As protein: CASSLLQGSGANVLTF.

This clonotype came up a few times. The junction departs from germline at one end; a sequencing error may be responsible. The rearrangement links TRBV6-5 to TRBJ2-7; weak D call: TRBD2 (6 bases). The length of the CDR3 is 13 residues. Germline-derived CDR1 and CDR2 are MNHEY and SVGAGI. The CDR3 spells CASSSWGDYEQYF. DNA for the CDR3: TGTGCCAGTAGTTCCTGGGGGGATTACGAGCAGTACTTC.

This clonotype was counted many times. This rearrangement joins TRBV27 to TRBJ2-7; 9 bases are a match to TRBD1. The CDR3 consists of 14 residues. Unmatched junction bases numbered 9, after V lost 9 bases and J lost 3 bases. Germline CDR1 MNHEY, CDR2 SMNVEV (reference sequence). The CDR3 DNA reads TGTGCCAGTAAGGACAGGGGACCCTTCTACGAGCAGTACTTC. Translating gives CASKDRGPFYEQYF.

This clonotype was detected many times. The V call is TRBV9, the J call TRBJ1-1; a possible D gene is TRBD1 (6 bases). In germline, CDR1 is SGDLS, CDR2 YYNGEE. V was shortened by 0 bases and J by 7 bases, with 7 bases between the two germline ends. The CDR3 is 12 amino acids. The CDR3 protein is CASSVGGGEAFF. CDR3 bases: TGTGCCAGCAGCGTAGGAGGGGGTGAAGCTTTCTTT.

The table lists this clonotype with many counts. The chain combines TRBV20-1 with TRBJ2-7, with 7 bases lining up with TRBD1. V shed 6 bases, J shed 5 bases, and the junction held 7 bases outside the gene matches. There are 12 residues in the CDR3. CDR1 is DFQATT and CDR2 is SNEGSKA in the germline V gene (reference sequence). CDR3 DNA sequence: TGCAGTGCCTCCGGACAGGCGGACGAGCAGTACTTC. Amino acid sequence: CSASGQADEQYF.

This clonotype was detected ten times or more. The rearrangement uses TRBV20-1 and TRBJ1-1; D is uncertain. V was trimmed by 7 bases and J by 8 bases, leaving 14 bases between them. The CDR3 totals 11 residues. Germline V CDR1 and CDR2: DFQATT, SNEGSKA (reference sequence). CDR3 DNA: TGCAGTGATACCCACGTGGGGGAAGCTTTCTTT. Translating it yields CSDTHVGEAFF.

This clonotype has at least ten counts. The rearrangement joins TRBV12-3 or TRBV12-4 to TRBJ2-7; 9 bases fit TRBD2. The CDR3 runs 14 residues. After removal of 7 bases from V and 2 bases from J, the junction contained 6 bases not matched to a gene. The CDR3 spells CASKSAGGTYEQYF. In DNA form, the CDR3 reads TGTGCCAGCAAGTCAGCGGGGGGCACCTACGAGCAGTACTTC.

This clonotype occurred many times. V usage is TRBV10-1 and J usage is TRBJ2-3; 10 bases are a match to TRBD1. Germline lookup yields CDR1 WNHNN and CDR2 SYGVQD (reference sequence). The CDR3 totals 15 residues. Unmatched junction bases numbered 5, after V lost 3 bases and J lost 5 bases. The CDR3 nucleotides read TGCGCCAGCAGTGACCGGGACAGGGGAGGAGATACGCAGTATTTT. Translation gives CASSDRDRGGDTQYF.

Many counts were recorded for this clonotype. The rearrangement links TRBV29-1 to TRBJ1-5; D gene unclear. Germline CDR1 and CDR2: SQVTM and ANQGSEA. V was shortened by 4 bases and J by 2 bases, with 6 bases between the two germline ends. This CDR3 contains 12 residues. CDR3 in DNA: TGCAGCGTTGTCGAAGGCAATCAGCCCCAGCATTTT. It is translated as CSVVEGNQPQHF.

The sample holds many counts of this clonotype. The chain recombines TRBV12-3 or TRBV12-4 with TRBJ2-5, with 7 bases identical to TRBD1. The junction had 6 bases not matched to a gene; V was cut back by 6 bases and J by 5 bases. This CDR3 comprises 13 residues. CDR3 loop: CASSHGQEETQYF. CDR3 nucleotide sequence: TGTGCCAGCAGCCATGGACAGGAGGAGACCCAGTACTTC.

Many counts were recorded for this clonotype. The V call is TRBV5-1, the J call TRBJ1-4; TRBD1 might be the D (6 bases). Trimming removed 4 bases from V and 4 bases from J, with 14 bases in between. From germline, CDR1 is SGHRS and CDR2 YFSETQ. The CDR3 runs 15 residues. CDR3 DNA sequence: TGCGCCAGCAGCGACCGGACAGAAGTTAATGAAAAACTGTTTTTT. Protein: CASSDRTEVNEKLFF.

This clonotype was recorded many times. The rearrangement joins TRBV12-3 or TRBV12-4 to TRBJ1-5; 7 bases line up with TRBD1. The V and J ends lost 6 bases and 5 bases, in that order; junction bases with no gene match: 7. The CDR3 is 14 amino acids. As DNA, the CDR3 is TGTGCCAGCAGAATGCCAGGGGGACATCAGCCCCAGCATTTT. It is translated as CASRMPGGHQPQHF.

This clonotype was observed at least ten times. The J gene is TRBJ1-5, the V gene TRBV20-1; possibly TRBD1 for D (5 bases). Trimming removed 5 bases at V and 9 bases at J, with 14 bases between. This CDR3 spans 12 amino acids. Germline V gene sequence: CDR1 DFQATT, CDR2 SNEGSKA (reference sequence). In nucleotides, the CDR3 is TGCAGTGCTGGGCAGGGACCCATGCCCCAGCATTTT. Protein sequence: CSAGQGPMPQHF.